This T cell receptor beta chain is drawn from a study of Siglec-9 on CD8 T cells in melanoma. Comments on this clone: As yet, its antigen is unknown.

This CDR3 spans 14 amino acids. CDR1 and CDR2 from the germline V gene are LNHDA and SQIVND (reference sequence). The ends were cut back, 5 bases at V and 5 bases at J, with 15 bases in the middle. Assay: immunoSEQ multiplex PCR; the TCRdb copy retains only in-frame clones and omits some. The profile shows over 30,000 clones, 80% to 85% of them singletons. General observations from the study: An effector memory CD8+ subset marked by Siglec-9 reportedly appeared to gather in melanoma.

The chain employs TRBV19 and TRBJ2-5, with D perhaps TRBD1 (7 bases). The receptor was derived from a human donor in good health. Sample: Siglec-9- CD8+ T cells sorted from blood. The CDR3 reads CASSPEAGGETQYF. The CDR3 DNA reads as TGTGCCAGTAGTCCCGAGGCAGGGGGGGAGACCCAGTACTTC.